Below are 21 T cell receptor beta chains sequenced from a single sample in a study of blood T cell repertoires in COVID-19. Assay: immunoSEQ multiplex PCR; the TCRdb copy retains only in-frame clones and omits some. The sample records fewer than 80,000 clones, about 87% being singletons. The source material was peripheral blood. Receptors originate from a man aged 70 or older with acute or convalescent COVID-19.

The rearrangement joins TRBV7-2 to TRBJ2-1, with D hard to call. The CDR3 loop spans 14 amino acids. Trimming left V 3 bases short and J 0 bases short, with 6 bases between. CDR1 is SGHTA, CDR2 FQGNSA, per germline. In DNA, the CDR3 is TGTGCCAGCAGCTTGAGGTTCTCCTACAATGAGCAGTTCTTC. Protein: CASSLRFSYNEQFF. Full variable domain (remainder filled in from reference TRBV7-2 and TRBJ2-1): GAGVSQSPSNKVTEKGKDVELRCDPISGHTALYWYRQSLGQGLEFLIYFQGNSAPDKSGLPSDRFSAERTGGSVSTLTIQRTQQEDSAVYLCASSLRFSYNEQFFGPGTRLTVL.

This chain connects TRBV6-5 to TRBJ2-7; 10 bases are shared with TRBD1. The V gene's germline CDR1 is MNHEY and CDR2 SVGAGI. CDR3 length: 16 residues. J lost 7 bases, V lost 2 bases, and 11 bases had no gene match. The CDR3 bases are TGTGCCAGCAGTTACCGACAGGGGGCGACTGCAAGGGAGCAGTACTTC. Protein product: CASSYRQGATAREQYF.

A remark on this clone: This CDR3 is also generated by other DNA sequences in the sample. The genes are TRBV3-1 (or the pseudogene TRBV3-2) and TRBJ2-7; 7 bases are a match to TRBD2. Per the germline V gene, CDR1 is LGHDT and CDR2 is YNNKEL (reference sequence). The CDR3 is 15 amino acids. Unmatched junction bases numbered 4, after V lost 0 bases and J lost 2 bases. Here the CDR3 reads CASSQDRLAAYEQYF. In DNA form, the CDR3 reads TGTGCCAGCAGCCAAGATCGGCTAGCGGCCTACGAGCAGTACTTC.

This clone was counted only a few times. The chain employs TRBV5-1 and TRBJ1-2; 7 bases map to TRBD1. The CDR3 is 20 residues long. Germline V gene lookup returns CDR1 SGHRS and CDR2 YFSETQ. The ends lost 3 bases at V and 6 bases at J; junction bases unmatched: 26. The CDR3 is CASSSSRDRLDPKGEDGYTF. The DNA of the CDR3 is TGCGCCAGCAGCTCAAGCCGGGACAGACTAGATCCGAAAGGGGAGGATGGCTACACCTTC. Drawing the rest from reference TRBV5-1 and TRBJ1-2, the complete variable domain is KAGVTQTPRYLIKTRGQQVTLSCSPISGHRSVSWYQQTPGQGLQFLFEYFSETQRNKGNFPGRFSGRQFSNSRSEMNVSTLELGDSALYLCASSSSRDRLDPKGEDGYTFGSGTRLTVV.

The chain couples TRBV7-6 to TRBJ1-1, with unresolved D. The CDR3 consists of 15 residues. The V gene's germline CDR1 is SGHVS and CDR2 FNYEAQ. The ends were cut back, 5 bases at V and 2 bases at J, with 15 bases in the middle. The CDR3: CASSASSRGNTEAFF. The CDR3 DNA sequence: TGTGCCAGCAGCGCTTCCTCCCGGGGTAACACTGAAGCTTTCTTT.

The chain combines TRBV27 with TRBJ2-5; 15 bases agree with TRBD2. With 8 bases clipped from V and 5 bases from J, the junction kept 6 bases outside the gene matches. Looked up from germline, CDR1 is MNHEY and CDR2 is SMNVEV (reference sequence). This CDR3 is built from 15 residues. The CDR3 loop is CASLGLAGGRETQYF. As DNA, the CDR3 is TGTGCCAGCCTGGGACTAGCGGGAGGAAGGGAGACCCAGTACTTC.

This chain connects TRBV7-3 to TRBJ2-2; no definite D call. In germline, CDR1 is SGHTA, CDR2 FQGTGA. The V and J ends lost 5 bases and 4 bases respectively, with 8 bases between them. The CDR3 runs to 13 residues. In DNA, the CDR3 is TGTGCCAGCAGCCCTGTCGGCACCGGGGAGCTGTTTTTT. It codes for CASSPVGTGELFF.

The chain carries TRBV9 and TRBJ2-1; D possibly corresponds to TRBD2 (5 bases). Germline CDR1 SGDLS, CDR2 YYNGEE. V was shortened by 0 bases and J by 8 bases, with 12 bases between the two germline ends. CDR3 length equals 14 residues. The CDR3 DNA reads TGTGCCAGCAGCGTAGGTAAAGCGGTTTATGAGCAGTTCTTC. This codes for CASSVGKAVYEQFF.

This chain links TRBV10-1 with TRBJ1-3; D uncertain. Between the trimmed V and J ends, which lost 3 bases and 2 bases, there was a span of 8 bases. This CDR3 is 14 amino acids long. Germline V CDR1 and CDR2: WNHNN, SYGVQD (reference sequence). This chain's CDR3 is CASSDPGTGNTIYF. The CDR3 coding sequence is TGCGCCAGCAGTGATCCGGGGACTGGAAACACCATATATTTT.

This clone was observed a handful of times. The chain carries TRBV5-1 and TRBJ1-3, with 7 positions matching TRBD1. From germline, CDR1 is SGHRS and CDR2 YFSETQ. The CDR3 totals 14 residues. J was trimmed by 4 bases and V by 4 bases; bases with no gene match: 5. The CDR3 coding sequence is TGCGCCAGCAGCCAGGGGGTATCCGGAAACACCATATATTTT. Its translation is CASSQGVSGNTIYF. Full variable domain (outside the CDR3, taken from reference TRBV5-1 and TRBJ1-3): KAGVTQTPRYLIKTRGQQVTLSCSPISGHRSVSWYQQTPGQGLQFLFEYFSETQRNKGNFPGRFSGRQFSNSRSEMNVSTLELGDSALYLCASSQGVSGNTIYFGEGSWLTVV.

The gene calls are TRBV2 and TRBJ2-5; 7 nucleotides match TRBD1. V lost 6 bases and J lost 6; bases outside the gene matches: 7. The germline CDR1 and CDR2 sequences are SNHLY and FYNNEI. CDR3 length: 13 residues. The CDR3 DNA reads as TGTGCCAGCAGCGAGTCCAGGGGGAAGACCCAGTACTTC. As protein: CASSESRGKTQYF. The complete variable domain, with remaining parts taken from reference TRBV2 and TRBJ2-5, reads EPEVTQTPSHQVTQMGQEVILRCVPISNHLYFYWYRQILGQKVEFLVSFYNNEISEKSEIFDDQFSVERPDGSNFTLKIRSTKLEDSAMYFCASSESRGKTQYFGPGTRLLVL.

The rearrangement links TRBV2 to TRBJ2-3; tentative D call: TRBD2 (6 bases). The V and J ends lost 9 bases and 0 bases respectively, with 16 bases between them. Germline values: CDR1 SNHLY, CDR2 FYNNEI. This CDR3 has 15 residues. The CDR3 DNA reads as TGTGCCAGTCGGAAGGAGGGAGCTAGCACAGATACGCAGTATTTT. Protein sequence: CASRKEGASTDTQYF.

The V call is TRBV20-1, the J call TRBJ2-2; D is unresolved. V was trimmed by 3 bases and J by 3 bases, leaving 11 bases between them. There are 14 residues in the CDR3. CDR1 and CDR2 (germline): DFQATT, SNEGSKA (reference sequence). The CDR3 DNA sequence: TGCAGTGCTAGTCACAATCCCTACACCGGGGAGCTGTTTTTT. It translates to CSASHNPYTGELFF.

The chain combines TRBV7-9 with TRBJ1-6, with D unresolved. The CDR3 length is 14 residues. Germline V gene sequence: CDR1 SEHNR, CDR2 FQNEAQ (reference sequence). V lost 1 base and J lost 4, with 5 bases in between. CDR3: CASSLGGYNSPLHF. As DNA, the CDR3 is TGTGCCAGCAGCTTAGGCGGGTATAATTCACCCCTCCACTTT.

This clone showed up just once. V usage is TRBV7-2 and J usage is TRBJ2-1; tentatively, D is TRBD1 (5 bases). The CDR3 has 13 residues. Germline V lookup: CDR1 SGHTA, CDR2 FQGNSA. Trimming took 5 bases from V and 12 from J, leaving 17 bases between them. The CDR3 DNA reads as TGTGCCAGCAGCCCCCGTGATGGGGCTGGGCAGTTCTTC. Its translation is CASSPRDGAGQFF.

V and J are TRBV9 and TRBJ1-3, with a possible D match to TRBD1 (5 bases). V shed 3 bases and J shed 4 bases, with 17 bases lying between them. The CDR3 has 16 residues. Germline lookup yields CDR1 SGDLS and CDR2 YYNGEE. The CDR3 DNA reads TGTGCCAGCAGCGCACCCGCAGGGACTGGCGGAAACACCATATATTTT. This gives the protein CASSAPAGTGGNTIYF.

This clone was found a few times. CDR3 sequence reads: CARPGGPDTQYF. The CDR3 DNA reads as TGTGCCAGACCGGGAGGCCCAGATACGCAGTATTTT. The rearrangement joins TRBV27 to TRBJ2-3, with 7 bases lining up with TRBD2. From germline, CDR1 is MNHEY and CDR2 SMNVEV (reference sequence). Germline trimming cut 9 bases from V and 4 bases from J; bases unmatched to any gene: 4. This CDR3 comprises 12 residues.

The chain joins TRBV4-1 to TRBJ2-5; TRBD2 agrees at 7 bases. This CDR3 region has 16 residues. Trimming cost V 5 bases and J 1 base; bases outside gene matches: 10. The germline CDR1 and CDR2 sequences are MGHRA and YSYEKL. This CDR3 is CASSTAGDLAQETQYF. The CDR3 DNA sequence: TGCGCCAGCAGCACTGCGGGGGACCTTGCCCAAGAGACCCAGTACTTC.

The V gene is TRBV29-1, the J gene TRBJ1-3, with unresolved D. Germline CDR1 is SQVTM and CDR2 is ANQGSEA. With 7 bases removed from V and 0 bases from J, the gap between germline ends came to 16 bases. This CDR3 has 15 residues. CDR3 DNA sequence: TGCAGCGCTGGTAGAGACTCCCGCTCTGGAAACACCATATATTTT. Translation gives CSAGRDSRSGNTIYF.

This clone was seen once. Here the CDR3 reads CASSIGFERAISYEQYF. Written as DNA, the CDR3 is TGTGCCAGTAGTATAGGCTTCGAGCGGGCCATCTCCTACGAGCAGTACTTC. This chain connects TRBV19 to TRBJ2-7, with a possible D match to TRBD2 (6 bases). The CDR3 is 17 amino acids. The germline V and J ends were trimmed by 1 base and 0 bases, with 16 bases remaining between them. CDR1 and CDR2 from the germline V gene are LNHDA and SQIVND (reference sequence).

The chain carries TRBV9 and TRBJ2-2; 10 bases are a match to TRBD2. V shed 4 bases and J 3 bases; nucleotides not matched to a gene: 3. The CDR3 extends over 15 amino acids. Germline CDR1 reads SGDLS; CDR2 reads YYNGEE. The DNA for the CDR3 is TGTGCCAGCAGCCCAAGCGGGAGGGACACCGGGGAGCTGTTTTTT. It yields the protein CASSPSGRDTGELFF.